Listed below are T cell receptor beta chains from one sample, sequenced in a study of graft-versus-host responses after intestinal transplantation. Antigen specificity for these receptors is unknown. Clones were read by immunoSEQ multiplex PCR, and TCRdb kept only the in-frame ones, dropping some. This sample yields tens of thousands of clones, of which roughly 88% are seen a single time; around 0.1% belongs to the top ten. The specimen was unstimulated CD4+ T cells sorted from spleen or lymph node cells, collected before intestinal transplant. The receptors were sampled from a human donor who received an intestinal transplant. CDR3s include the opening cysteine and the closing phenylalanine or tryptophan. A D gene is named only where the DNA matches it firmly. For some rows the clone size is stated as once, few or many, or as a class when expanded; others skip it.

size: once
V: TRBV10-3
J: TRBJ2-1
D: TRBD2
CDR3: CAITGGAGNEQFF
DNA: TGTGCCATCACCGGGGGGGCCGGGAATGAGCAGTTCTTC

size: -
V: TRBV6-1
J: TRBJ1-6
D: -
CDR3: CASKRGIGSPLHF
DNA: TGTGCCAGCAAGAGGGGGATCGGTTCACCCCTCCACTTT

size: -
V: TRBV19
J: TRBJ2-7
D: TRBD1
CDR3: CASSRTGQSYEQYF
DNA: TGTGCCAGTAGCCGGACAGGGCAATCCTACGAGCAGTACTTC

size: -
V: TRBV6-5
J: TRBJ2-7
D: TRBD1
CDR3: CASSYSGTGNWKQYF
DNA: TGTGCCAGCAGTTACTCCGGGACAGGCAACTGGAAGCAGTACTTC

size: -
V: TRBV7-2
J: TRBJ1-4
D: -
CDR3: CASGSRGLRGKLFF
DNA: TGTGCCAGCGGGTCCAGGGGCCTCAGGGGAAAACTGTTTTTT

size: -
V: TRBV5-1
J: TRBJ1-2
D: -
CDR3: CASSLGGEGHYGYTF
DNA: TGCGCCAGCAGCTTGGGGGGAGAAGGTCACTATGGCTACACCTTC

size: -
V: TRBV10-3
J: TRBJ2-7
D: -
CDR3: CAISGEQGWEQYF
DNA: TGTGCCATCAGTGGAGAACAGGGTTGGGAGCAGTACTTC

size: -
V: TRBV11-2
J: TRBJ2-7
D: TRBD1
CDR3: CASSSRQGSPYEQYF
DNA: TGTGCCAGCAGCTCCCGACAGGGATCACCCTACGAGCAGTACTTC

size: -
V: TRBV6-5
J: TRBJ1-2
D: -
CDR3: CATRTAYGYTF
DNA: TGTGCCACCCGGACTGCTTATGGCTACACCTTC

size: -
V: TRBV2
J: TRBJ1-5
D: -
CDR3: CASRADRNQPQHF
DNA: TGTGCCAGCAGAGCCGACAGGAATCAGCCCCAGCATTTT

size: -
V: TRBV14
J: TRBJ1-1
D: -
CDR3: CASSGSTEAFF
DNA: TGTGCCAGCAGCGGGAGCACTGAAGCTTTCTTT

size: few
V: TRBV5-4
J: TRBJ2-1
D: TRBD2
CDR3: CASSLLAGGPGEQFF
DNA: TGTGCCAGCAGCTTACTAGCGGGGGGGCCCGGTGAGCAGTTCTTC

size: -
V: TRBV5-5
J: TRBJ1-3
D: -
CDR3: CASSFAPGTGNTIYF
DNA: TGTGCCAGCAGCTTCGCTCCGGGGACTGGAAACACCATATATTTT

size: -
V: TRBV5-6
J: TRBJ1-1
D: -
CDR3: CASSRFQGTEAFF
DNA: TGTGCCAGCAGTCGGTTTCAGGGAACTGAAGCTTTCTTT

size: -
V: TRBV6-5
J: TRBJ2-1
D: TRBD1
CDR3: CASRSIQGAVGNEQFF
DNA: TGTGCCAGCCGTTCAATCCAGGGGGCTGTGGGCAATGAGCAGTTCTTC

size: few
V: TRBV5-6
J: TRBJ1-5
D: -
CDR3: CASSFLSGQPQHF
DNA: TGTGCCAGCAGCTTCCTGTCGGGGCAGCCCCAGCATTTT

size: -
V: TRBV5-8
J: TRBJ1-3
D: -
CDR3: CASSPRDASGNTIYF
DNA: TGTGCCAGCAGCCCGAGGGATGCGTCTGGAAACACCATATATTTT

size: -
V: TRBV10-2
J: TRBJ1-5
D: TRBD1
CDR3: CAIPNDQGEYSNQPQHF
DNA: TGCGCCATCCCCAATGATCAGGGGGAATATAGCAATCAGCCCCAGCATTTT

size: -
V: TRBV29-1
J: TRBJ2-7
D: TRBD1
CDR3: CSVEGRGQGSHEQYF
DNA: TGCAGCGTTGAAGGGAGGGGACAGGGGTCCCACGAGCAGTACTTC

size: -
V: TRBV6-5
J: TRBJ2-3
D: -
CDR3: CASSRDGYTDTQYF
DNA: TGTGCCAGCTCGCGGGACGGGTACACAGATACGCAGTATTTT

size: -
V: TRBV29-1
J: TRBJ1-1
D: -
CDR3: CSVEGRMNTEAFF
DNA: TGCAGCGTTGAGGGGCGGATGAACACTGAAGCTTTCTTT

size: once
V: TRBV18
J: TRBJ2-7
D: -
CDR3: CASSPRTYPYEQYF
DNA: TGTGCCAGCTCACCTCGGACATACCCTTACGAGCAGTACTTC

size: -
V: TRBV19
J: TRBJ2-7
D: TRBD1
CDR3: CASSMVSGTGGYEQYF
DNA: TGTGCCAGTAGTATGGTCTCCGGGACAGGGGGCTACGAGCAGTACTTC

size: -
V: TRBV7-3
J: TRBJ2-2
D: -
CDR3: CASSSLGGRGTGELFF
DNA: TGTGCCAGCAGCTCCCTCGGGGGGAGGGGGACCGGGGAGCTGTTTTTT

size: once
V: TRBV7-9
J: TRBJ2-5
D: TRBD1
CDR3: CASSLGQTGETQYF
DNA: TGTGCCAGCAGCTTGGGACAGACTGGAGAGACCCAGTACTTC

size: few
V: TRBV6-1
J: TRBJ2-7
D: TRBD2
CDR3: CASSEAGWGGKYEQYF
DNA: TGTGCCAGCAGTGAAGCGGGGTGGGGGGGGAAGTACGAGCAGTACTTC

size: once
V: TRBV5-1
J: TRBJ2-7
D: -
CDR3: CASSLNPGTYEQYF
DNA: TGCGCCAGCAGCTTGAATCCCGGTACCTACGAGCAGTACTTC

size: -
V: TRBV7-6
J: TRBJ2-2
D: -
CDR3: CASSLVEAGELFF
DNA: TGTGCCAGCAGCTTAGTCGAGGCCGGGGAGCTGTTTTTT

size: -
V: TRBV19
J: TRBJ2-3
D: -
CDR3: CASSIVGGADTQYF
DNA: TGTGCCAGTAGTATAGTAGGGGGAGCCGATACGCAGTATTTT

size: -
V: TRBV7-2
J: TRBJ1-2
D: -
CDR3: CASSGEVNYGYTF
DNA: TGTGCCAGCAGCGGAGAAGTAAACTATGGCTACACCTTC